This record covers a single T cell receptor (beta chain). The sample holds one count of this clone. The target of this receptor is not known. Base qualities are missing; no much larger clone stands one base away. The entry originates in a study of PD-1 blockade in classical Hodgkin lymphoma (TCRdb year 2020). Context from the whole study: Nivolumab dosing was 3 mg/kg intravenously every 2 weeks, continuing until either disease progression or unacceptable toxicity. A peripheral blood immune signature of response to PD-1 blockade in classical Hodgkin lymphoma was defined using TCR beta sequencing and CyTOF.

Genomic DNA was isolated using the Qiagen DNeasy kit from unsorted PBMCs as well as from negatively selected CD4+ and CD8+ fractions. Using primers that anneal to V and J segments, immunoSEQ multiplex PCR amplified the TCR beta CDR3 regions. A synthetic immune receptor repertoire was used to minimize amplification bias, and remaining bias was computationally removed after sequencing. The authors processed their data as follows. Repertoire diversity was quantified as the Shannon entropy index using custom Python scripts. Unsorted, CD4+ and CD8+ repertoires were analyzed separately, except for combined analyses in which CD4+ and CD8+ sequences were merged in silico. A clone counted as expanded when the clone's frequency after treatment rose at least 2-fold relative to C1D1, and clones undetected at baseline were given a pseudocount of 0.5. Singleton clones were defined as clones with 0 or 1 copy at C1D1, and non-singleton clones were defined as clones with 2 or more copies. By matching protein sequences in sorted samples from the same patient, clones expanded in unsorted samples were annotated as CD4+, CD8+ or unknown. Wilcoxon tests on paired samples were used to test changes in diversity from C1D1 to C4D1. Imported from immuneACCESS, the table was reduced by TCRdb to in-frame sequences with V and J called. These copies leave out some clones; in studies compared against another copy, an unresolved V gene accounts for under half, and the cause of the remainder is not known. Clone size and the V and J calls come from that table; the DNA yielded D and trimming. The sample table records approximately 8,000 clones; 70% to 80% of these occur just once. The top ten constitute 45% of the sample.

Overall study results and their limits: Diversity was lower in patients who began nivolumab less than 1 year after ASCT, so these patients were left out of later analyses to avoid confounding by immune reconstitution. Only a single clinical trial cohort was studied, and what caused the repertoire differences, possibly disease activity or prior therapy, remained undefined. Trial patients achieving complete response had baseline diversity similar to newly diagnosed patients, whereas partial responders and progressors had significantly lower diversity. CD4+ but not CD8+ TCR diversity rose significantly by C4D1 (p=0.0027 vs p=0.16), most apparent in complete responders (p=0.02). Baseline TCR diversity was reported to be lower in newly diagnosed patients than in healthy donors and to be lower still in relapsed/refractory patients.

The time point label, as the study defines it: cycle 4 day 1 (C4D1), after more than five weeks of nivolumab. Every trial patient had relapsed following autologous stem cell transplantation, and prior brentuximab vedotin exposure was what differed among cohorts A, B and C. The trial cohort included fewer than 65 patients with relapsed/refractory classical Hodgkin lymphoma, and each patient had a best overall response of complete response, partial response or progressive disease. Trial patients were treated with single-agent nivolumab in the multi-cohort phase II CheckMate 205 trial. An independent review committee assessed best overall response using the 2007 International Working Group response criteria. PBMCs from the trial were collected at three points: immediately before nivolumab initiation (C1D1), and during therapy at cycle 2 day 1 and cycle 4 day 1. Peripheral blood was collected in 8 mL Vacutainer Cell Preparation Tubes, from which PBMCs were isolated by centrifugation and then cryopreserved.

CDR1 and CDR2 (LNHDA, SQIVND) derive from the germline V gene (reference sequence). V loses 8 bases of germline sequence and J loses 4 bases, and the interval between the two ends is 12 bases. The CDR3, cysteine through phenylalanine, is 12 amino acids long. Only the CDR3 region is kept as DNA, spanning 36 bases read in frame from base 1. This sample comprised peripheral blood mononuclear cells (PBMCs), obtained before the fourth cycle of nivolumab. In this chain, TRBV19 is recombined with TRBJ2-7, and possibly TRBD2, on 5 matching bases. The sequence was collected from a human donor with classical Hodgkin lymphoma. The CDR3 protein: CASGRGDYEQYF. The sequenced DNA: TGTGCCAGTGGGAGAGGTGATTACGAGCAGTACTTC.